The source of this T cell receptor beta chain is a study of cytomegalovirus exposure and HLA in healthy donors. Study-wide background: Of all 400 or so donors who were genotyped, 75% to 90% belonged to the Caucasian-associated ancestry cluster.

This clone was picked up a small number of times. PCR involved 60 Vbeta and 13 Jbeta primers. Sequenced by immunoSEQ multiplex PCR; TCRdb stores in-frame clones only, minus some. The sample carries 100,000 to 150,000 clones, approximately 80% recorded once. The V gene's germline CDR1 is MNHNY and CDR2 SVGAGI (reference sequence). The ends were cut back, 0 bases at V and 8 bases at J, with 13 bases in the middle. The CDR3 is 15 amino acids. The sequence came from a human donor in good health. Sequenced input: PBMCs. This chain connects TRBV6-6 to TRBJ1-4, with a weak D call TRBD1 (5 bases). Written as DNA, the CDR3 is TGTGCCAGCAGTTACTCGCGGGGCGGTCTCGAAAAACTGTTTTTT. This encodes CASSYSRGGLEKLFF.